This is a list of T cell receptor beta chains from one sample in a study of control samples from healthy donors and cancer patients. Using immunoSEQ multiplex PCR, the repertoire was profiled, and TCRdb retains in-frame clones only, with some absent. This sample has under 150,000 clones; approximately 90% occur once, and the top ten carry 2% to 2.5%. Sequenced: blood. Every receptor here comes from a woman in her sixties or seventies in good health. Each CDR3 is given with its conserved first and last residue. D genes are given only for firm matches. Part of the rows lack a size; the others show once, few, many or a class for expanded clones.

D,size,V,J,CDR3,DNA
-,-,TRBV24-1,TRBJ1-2,CATSDSKIKQGIYGYTF,TGTGCCACCAGTGATTCAAAGATTAAACAGGGTATCTATGGCTACACCTTC
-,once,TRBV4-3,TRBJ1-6,CASSQDWDGLSSPLHF,TGCGCCAGCAGCCAAGATTGGGACGGATTGAGTTCACCCCTCCACTTT
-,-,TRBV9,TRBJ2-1,CASSVGGGVNNEQFF,TGTGCCAGCAGCGTAGGGGGCGGGGTAAACAATGAGCAGTTCTTC
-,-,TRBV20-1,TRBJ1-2,CSASPGSAGYTF,TGCAGTGCTAGTCCAGGGTCCGCAGGCTACACCTTC
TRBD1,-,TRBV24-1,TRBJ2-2,CATRGTGNTGELFF,TGTGCCACCAGAGGGACAGGGAACACCGGGGAGCTGTTTTTT
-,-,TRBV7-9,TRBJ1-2,CASSSVNRHRYGYTF,TGTGCCAGCAGTTCGGTTAACAGGCATCGCTATGGCTACACCTTC
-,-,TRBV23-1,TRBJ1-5,CASSLPYRVGQPQHF,TGCGCCAGCAGTCTACCTTACAGGGTGGGTCAGCCCCAGCATTTT
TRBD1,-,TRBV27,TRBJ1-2,CASSLQGARGYTF,TGTGCCAGCAGCCTACAGGGGGCGCGTGGCTACACCTTC
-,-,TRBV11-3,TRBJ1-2,CASSLPGNYGYTF,TGTGCCAGCAGCTTACCAGGGAACTATGGCTACACCTTC
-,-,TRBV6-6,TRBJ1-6,CAIGGGSSYNSPLHF,TGTGCCATTGGGGGGGGGAGCTCCTATAATTCACCCCTCCACTTT
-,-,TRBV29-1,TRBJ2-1,CSGWGRAAYNEQFF,TGCAGCGGATGGGGTCGTGCGGCTTACAATGAGCAGTTCTTC
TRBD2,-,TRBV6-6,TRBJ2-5,CASSNRGGQETQYF,TGTGCCAGCAGTAACCGGGGGGGTCAAGAGACCCAGTACTTC
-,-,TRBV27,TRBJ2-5,CASSPESGNQETQYF,TGTGCCAGCAGTCCAGAATCCGGGAACCAAGAGACCCAGTACTTC
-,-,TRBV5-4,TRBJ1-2,CASSLSSTLNYGYTF,TGTGCCAGCAGCTTGTCGTCTACCCTGAACTATGGCTACACCTTC
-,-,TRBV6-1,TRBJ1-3,CASSVHRAVSGNTIYF,TGTGCCAGCAGTGTCCACAGGGCCGTCTCTGGAAACACCATATATTTT
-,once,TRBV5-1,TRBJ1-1,CASSLEGHLNTEAFF,TGCGCCAGCAGCTTGGAGGGACACTTGAACACTGAAGCTTTCTTT
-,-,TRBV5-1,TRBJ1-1,CASSLTGNTEAFF,TGCGCCAGCAGCTTGACAGGGAACACTGAAGCTTTCTTT
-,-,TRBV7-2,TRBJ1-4,CASSYEAGGKLFF,TGTGCCAGCAGCTATGAGGCTGGCGGAAAACTGTTTTTT
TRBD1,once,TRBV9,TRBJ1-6,CASSASTGGGSPLHF,TGTGCCAGCAGCGCATCGACAGGGGGCGGTTCACCCCTCCACTTT
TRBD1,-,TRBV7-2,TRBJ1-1,CASSSAGTGSEAFF,TGTGCCAGCAGCTCCGCCGGGACAGGGTCCGAAGCTTTCTTT
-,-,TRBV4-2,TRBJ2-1,CAGSQEGPNEQFF,TGTGCCGGCAGCCAAGAGGGCCCCAATGAGCAGTTCTTC
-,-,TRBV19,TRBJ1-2,CASSRDVFGYTF,TGTGCCAGTAGTAGGGACGTCTTTGGCTACACCTTC
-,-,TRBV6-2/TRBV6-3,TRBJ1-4,CASSYSHSNEKLFF,TGTGCCAGCAGTTACTCTCACAGTAATGAAAAACTGTTTTTT
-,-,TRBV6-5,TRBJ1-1,CASSYRDLNTEAFF,TGTGCCAGCAGTTACAGGGACCTGAACACTGAAGCTTTCTTT
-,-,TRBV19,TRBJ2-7,CASSFQGSYEQYF,TGTGCCAGTAGTTTTCAGGGGAGTTACGAGCAGTACTTC
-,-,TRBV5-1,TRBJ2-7,CASSFSGTYEQYF,TGCGCCAGCAGCTTCTCAGGGACCTACGAGCAGTACTTC
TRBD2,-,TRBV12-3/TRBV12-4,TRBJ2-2,CASSQGLGELFF,TGTGCCAGCAGTCAGGGACTAGGGGAGCTGTTTTTT
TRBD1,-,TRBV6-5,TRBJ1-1,CASSSDRVGTEAFF,TGTGCCAGCAGTTCCGACAGGGTGGGAACTGAAGCTTTCTTT
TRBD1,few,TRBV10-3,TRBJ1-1,CATAGGNTEAFF,TGTGCCACCGCAGGGGGGAACACTGAAGCTTTCTTT